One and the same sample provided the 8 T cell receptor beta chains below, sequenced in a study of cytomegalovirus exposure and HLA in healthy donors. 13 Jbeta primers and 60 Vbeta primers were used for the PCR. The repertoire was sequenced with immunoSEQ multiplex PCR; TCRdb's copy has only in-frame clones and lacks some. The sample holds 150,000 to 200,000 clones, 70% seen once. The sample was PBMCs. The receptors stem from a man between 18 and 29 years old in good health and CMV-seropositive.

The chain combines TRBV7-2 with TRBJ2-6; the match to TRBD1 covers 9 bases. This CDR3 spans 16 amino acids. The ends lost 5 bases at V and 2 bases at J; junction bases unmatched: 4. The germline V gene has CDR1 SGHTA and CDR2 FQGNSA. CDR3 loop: CASSPRTGAGANVLTF. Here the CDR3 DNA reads TGTGCCAGCAGCCCCCGGACAGGGGCTGGGGCCAACGTCCTGACTTTC.

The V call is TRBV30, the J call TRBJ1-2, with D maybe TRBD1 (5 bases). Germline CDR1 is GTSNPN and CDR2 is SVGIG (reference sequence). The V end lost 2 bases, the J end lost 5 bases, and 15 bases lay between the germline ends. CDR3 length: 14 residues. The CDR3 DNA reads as TGTGCCTGGAGTCCAACCCATCGACAGTATGGCTACACCTTC. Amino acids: CAWSPTHRQYGYTF.

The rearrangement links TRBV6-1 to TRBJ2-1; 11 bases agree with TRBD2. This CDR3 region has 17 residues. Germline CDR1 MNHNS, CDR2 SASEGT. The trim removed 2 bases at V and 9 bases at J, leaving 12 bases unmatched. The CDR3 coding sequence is TGTGCCAGCAGTGAAAGGCGGTTCGGACTAGCGGGTAGTGAGCAGTTCTTC. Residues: CASSERRFGLAGSEQFF.

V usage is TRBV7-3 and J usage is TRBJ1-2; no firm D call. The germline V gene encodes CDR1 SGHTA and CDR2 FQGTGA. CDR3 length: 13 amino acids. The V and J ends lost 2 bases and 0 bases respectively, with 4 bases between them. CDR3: CASSLGPNYGYTF. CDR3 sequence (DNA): TGTGCCAGCAGCTTAGGCCCTAACTATGGCTACACCTTC.

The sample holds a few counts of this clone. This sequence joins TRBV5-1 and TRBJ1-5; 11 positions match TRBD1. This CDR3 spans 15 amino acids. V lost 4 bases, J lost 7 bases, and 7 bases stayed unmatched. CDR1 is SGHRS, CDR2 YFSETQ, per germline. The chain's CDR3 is CASSVGQGGTQPQHF. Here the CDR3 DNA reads TGCGCCAGCAGCGTGGGACAGGGGGGGACCCAGCCCCAGCATTTT. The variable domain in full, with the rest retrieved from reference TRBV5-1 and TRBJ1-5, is KAGVTQTPRYLIKTRGQQVTLSCSPISGHRSVSWYQQTPGQGLQFLFEYFSETQRNKGNFPGRFSGRQFSNSRSEMNVSTLELGDSALYLCASSVGQGGTQPQHFGDGTRLSIL.

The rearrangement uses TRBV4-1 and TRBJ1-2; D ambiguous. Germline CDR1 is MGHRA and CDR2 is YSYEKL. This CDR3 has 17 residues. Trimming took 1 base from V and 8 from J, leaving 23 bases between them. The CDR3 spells CASSQAKGVGSGWGYTF. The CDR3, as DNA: TGCGCCAGCAGCCAAGCCAAGGGTGTTGGTTCGGGGTGGGGCTACACCTTC.

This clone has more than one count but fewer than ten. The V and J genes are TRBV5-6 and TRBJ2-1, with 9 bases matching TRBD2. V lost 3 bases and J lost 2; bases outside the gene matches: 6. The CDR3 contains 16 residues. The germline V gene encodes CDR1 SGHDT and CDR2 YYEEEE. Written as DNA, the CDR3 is TGTGCCAGCAGCTCGATTAGCGGGGGTACCTACAATGAGCAGTTCTTC. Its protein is CASSSISGGTYNEQFF.

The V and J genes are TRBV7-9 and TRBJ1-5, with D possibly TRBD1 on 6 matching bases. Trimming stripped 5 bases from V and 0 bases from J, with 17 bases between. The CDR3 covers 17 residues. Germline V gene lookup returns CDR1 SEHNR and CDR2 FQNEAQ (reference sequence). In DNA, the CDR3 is TGTGCCAGCAGCAAGGGACAAGGGGCCCTTAGCAATCAGCCCCAGCATTTT. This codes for CASSKGQGALSNQPQHF.